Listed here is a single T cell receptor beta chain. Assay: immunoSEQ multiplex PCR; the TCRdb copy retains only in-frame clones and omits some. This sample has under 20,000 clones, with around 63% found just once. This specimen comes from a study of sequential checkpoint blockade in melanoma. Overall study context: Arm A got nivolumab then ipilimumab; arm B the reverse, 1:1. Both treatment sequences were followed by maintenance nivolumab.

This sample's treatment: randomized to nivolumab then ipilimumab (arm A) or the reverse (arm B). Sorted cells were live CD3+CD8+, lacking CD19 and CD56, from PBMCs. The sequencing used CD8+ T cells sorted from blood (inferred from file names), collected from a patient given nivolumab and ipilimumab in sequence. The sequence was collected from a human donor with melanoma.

The DNA of the CDR3 is TGTGCCAGCAGCTCCCGAACTGTATTCCAAGAGACCCAGTACTTC. Protein sequence: CASSSRTVFQETQYF. V usage is TRBV7-2 and J usage is TRBJ2-5; no definite D call. V dropped 4 bases and J dropped 1 base, with 13 bases sitting between them. The CDR3 is 15 residues long. Per germline, CDR1 SGHTA and CDR2 FQGNSA.